This T cell receptor (beta chain) derives from a study of cytotoxic CD8 clonotypes in ibrutinib-treated CLL. The CDR3 runs to 14 residues. Between the trimmed V and J ends, which lost 2 bases and 5 bases, there was a span of 12 bases. Germline-derived CDR1 and CDR2 are MNHEY and SMNVEV (reference sequence). The protocol was immunoSEQ multiplex PCR, while the TCRdb copy is restricted to in-frame clones and leaves out a portion. The sample yields 150,000 or so clones, about 79% seen once. This chain links TRBV27 with TRBJ1-2; D perhaps matches TRBD1 (5 bases). This specimen consisted of PBMCs, obtained after 12 months of ibrutinib treatment. This TCR derives from a human donor with chronic lymphocytic leukemia. CDR3 sequence: CASSLIGVGYGYTF. DNA for the CDR3: TGTGCCAGCAGTTTAATAGGGGTTGGGTATGGCTACACCTTC.